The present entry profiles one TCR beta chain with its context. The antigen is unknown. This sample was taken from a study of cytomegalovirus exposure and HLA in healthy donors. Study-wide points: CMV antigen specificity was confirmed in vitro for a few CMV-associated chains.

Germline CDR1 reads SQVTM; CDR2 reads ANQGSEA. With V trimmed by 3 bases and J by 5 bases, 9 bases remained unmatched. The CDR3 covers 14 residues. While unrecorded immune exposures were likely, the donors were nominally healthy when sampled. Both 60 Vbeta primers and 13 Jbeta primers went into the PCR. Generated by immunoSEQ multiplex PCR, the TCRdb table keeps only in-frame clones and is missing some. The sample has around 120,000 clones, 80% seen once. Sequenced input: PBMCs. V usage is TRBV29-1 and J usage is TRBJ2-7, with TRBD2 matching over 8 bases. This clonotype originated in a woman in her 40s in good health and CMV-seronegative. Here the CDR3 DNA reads TGCAGCGTTGACTCGGGGGGGTATAGGAACGAGCAGTACTTC. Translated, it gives CSVDSGGYRNEQYF.